The 10 T cell receptor beta chains below were found in one sample sequenced in a study of siplizumab effects on memory and regulatory T cells. Clones were sequenced by immunoSEQ multiplex PCR, and TCRdb holds only the in-frame ones, with some missing. The table lists some 110,000 clones, around 94% of them singletons. Sequenced: non-Treg CD4+ T cells sorted from blood. Receptor source: a human donor in good health.

The rearrangement joins TRBV9 to TRBJ2-3, with TRBD2 as a possible D gene (6 bases). V was pared by 4 bases and J by 4 bases, with 13 bases between. The CDR3 loop spans 14 amino acids. The germline gives CDR1 SGDLS, CDR2 YYNGEE. Here the CDR3 DNA reads TGTGCCAGCAGCTCGCGACTAGTTCCAGATACGCAGTATTTT. Translated, it gives CASSSRLVPDTQYF.

This chain joins TRBV15 and TRBJ1-2; 8 nucleotides line up with TRBD1. CDR3 length: 15 amino acids. CDR1 and CDR2 from the germline V gene are LNHNV and YYDKDF (reference sequence). V lost 1 base, J lost 6 bases, and 7 bases stayed unmatched. For the CDR3, the DNA is TGTGCCACCAGCAGAGGGGTAGGACAGGGAGATGGCTACACCTTC. Translating gives CATSRGVGQGDGYTF.

The gene calls are TRBV5-1 and TRBJ1-3, with D unclear. This CDR3 is 13 amino acids long. Per germline, CDR1 SGHRS and CDR2 YFSETQ. The germline V and J ends were trimmed by 4 bases and 0 bases, with 5 bases remaining between them. CDR3 residues: CASSQSSGNTIYF. CDR3 bases: TGCGCCAGCAGCCAGAGCTCTGGAAACACCATATATTTT.

This clone appeared once. This rearrangement joins TRBV19 to TRBJ2-7; the D gene is possibly TRBD1 (6 bases). The V gene lost 4 bases and the J gene lost 2 bases, with 12 bases spanning the gap. CDR3 length: 14 amino acids. Germline V gene sequence: CDR1 LNHDA, CDR2 SQIVND (reference sequence). The CDR3 sequence: CASSNQGWPYEQYF. The CDR3 DNA reads as TGTGCCAGTAGTAACCAGGGGTGGCCCTACGAGCAGTACTTC.

J is TRBJ2-5 and V is TRBV9; 10 bases are shared with TRBD1. The J call is doubtful: the DNA matches TRBJ2-7 better. The CDR3 extends over 15 amino acids. Germline CDR1 and CDR2: SGDLS and YYNGEE. CDR3 residues: CASSGGTGAFYEQYF. CDR3 nucleotide sequence: TGTGCCAGCAGCGGCGGGACAGGGGCCTTCTACGAGCAGTACTTC.

V is TRBV25-1 and J is TRBJ1-1; 9 positions match TRBD1. The CDR3 is made up of 13 amino acids. Germline values: CDR1 MGHDK, CDR2 SYGVNS. Trimming cost V 7 bases and J 4 bases; bases outside gene matches: 4. CDR3 sequence: CASIRTGVTEAFF. The CDR3, as DNA: TGTGCCAGCATTCGGACAGGGGTCACTGAAGCTTTCTTT.

The chain joins TRBV10-2 to TRBJ1-5; 7 positions agree with TRBD1. V was pared by 8 bases and J by 2 bases, with 9 bases of the junction left unmatched. From germline, CDR1 is WSHSY and CDR2 SAAADI. The CDR3 totals 15 residues. CDR3 protein: CASGLGGGGNQPQHF. Here the CDR3 DNA reads TGCGCCAGCGGCCTTGGAGGGGGCGGCAATCAGCCCCAGCATTTT.

This chain joins TRBV28 and TRBJ1-4, with D unresolved. Trimming removed 3 bases from V and 0 bases from J, with 8 bases in between. Looked up from germline, CDR1 is MDHEN and CDR2 is SYDVKM. The CDR3 totals 15 residues. CDR3 sequence: CASSLVAATNEKLFF. The CDR3 DNA is TGTGCCAGCAGTTTGGTGGCGGCAACTAATGAAAAACTGTTTTTT.

This rearrangement joins TRBV7-8 to TRBJ2-2; D is unresolved. Trimming removed 3 bases from V and 0 bases from J, with 14 bases in between. Germline assignment: CDR1 SGHVS and CDR2 FQNEAQ. This CDR3 has 17 amino acids. CDR3 residues: CASSFGRTYANTGELFF. In DNA, the CDR3 is TGTGCCAGCAGCTTCGGCAGAACATACGCGAACACCGGGGAGCTGTTTTTT.

This rearrangement joins TRBV7-8 to TRBJ1-1; the match to TRBD1 covers 7 bases. The CDR3 is 14 residues long. V lost 2 bases to trimming and J lost 5 bases; unmatched junction nucleotides: 5. Germline CDR1 SGHVS, CDR2 FQNEAQ. This CDR3 is CASSLTGVGTEAFF. CDR3 DNA: TGTGCCAGCAGCTTAACAGGGGTAGGGACTGAAGCTTTCTTT.